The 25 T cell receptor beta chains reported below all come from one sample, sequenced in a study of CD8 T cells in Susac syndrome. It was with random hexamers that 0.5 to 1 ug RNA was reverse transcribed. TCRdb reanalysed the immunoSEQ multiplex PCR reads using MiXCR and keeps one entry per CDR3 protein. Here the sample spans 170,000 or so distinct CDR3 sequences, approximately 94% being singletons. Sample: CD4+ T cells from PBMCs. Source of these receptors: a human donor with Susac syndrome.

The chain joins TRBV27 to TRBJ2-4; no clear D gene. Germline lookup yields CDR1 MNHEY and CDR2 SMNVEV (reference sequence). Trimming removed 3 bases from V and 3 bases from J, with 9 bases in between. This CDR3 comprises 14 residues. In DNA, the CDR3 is TGTGCCAGCAGTTTTGGGGTGGGCAAAAACATTCAGTACTTC. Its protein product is CASSFGVGKNIQYF.

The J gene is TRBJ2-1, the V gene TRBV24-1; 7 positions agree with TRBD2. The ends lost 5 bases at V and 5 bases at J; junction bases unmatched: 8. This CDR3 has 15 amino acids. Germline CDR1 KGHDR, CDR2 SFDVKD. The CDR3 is CATSGLGRSDNEQFF. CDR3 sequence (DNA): TGTGCCACCAGTGGCCTCGGGAGGAGCGACAATGAGCAGTTCTTC.

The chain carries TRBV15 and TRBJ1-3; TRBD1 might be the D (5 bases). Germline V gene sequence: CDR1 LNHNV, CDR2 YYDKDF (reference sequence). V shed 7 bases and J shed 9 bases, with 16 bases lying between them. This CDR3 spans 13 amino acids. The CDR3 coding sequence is TGTGCCACCAACCCTATCGTCGGGGGCACCATATATTTT. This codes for CATNPIVGGTIYF.

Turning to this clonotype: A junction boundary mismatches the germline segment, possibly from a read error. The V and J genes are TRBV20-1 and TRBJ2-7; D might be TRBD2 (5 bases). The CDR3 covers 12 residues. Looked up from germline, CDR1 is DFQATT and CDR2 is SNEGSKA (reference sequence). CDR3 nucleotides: TGCAGTGCTAGAGGGCAAGCCGGGGAGCAGTGCTTC. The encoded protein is CSARGQAGEQCF.

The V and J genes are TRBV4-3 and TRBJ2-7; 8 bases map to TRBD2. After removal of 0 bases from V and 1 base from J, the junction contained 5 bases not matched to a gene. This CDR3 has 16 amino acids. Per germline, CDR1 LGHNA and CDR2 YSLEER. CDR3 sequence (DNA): TGCGCCAGCAGCCAAGATTTGGCTAGCGGGTCCTACGAGCAGTACTTC. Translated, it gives CASSQDLASGSYEQYF.

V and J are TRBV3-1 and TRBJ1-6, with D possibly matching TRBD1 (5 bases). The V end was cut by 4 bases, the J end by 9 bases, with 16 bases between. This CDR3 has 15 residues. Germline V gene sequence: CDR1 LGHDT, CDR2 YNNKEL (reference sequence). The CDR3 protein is CASSPGGAVSSPLHF. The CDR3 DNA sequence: TGTGCCAGCAGCCCCGGCGGGGCCGTGAGTTCACCCCTCCACTTT. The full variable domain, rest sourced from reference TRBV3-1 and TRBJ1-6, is DTAVSQTPKYLVTQMGNDKSIKCEQNLGHDTMYWYKQDSKKFLKIMFSYNNKELIINETVPNRFSPKSPDKAHLNLHINSLELGDSAVYFCASSPGGAVSSPLHFGNGTRLTVT.

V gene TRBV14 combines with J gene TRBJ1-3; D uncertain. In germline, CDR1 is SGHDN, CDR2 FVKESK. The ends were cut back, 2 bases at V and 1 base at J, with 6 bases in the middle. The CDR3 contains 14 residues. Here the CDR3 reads CASSQQPSGNTIYF. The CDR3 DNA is TGTGCCAGCAGCCAACAGCCGTCTGGAAACACCATATATTTT. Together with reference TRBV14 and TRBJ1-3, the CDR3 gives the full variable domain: EAGVTQFPSHSVIEKGQTVTLRCDPISGHDNLYWYRRVMGKEIKFLLHFVKESKQDESGMPNNRFLAERTGGTYSTLKVQPAELEDSGVYFCASSQQPSGNTIYFGEGSWLTVV.

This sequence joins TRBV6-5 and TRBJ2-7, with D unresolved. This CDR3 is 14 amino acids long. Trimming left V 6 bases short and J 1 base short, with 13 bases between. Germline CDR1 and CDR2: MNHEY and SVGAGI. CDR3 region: CASRSLDKSYEQYV. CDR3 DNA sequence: TGTGCCAGCAGGAGCTTAGACAAATCCTACGAGCAGTACGTC.

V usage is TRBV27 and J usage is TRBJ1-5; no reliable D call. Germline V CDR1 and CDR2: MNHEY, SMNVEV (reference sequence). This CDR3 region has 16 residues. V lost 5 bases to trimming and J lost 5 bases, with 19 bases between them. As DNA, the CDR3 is TGTGCCAGCAGTCCCTCCCCCAACAGTGGTCATCAGCCCCAGCATTTT. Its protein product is CASSPSPNSGHQPQHF.

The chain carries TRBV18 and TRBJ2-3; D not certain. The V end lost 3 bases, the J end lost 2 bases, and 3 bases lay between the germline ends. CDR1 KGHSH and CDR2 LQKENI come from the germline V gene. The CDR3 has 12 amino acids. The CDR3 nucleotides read TGTGCCAGCTCACCCCCCACAGATACGCAGTATTTT. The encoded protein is CASSPPTDTQYF.

CDR3 region: CATSRGGSSNYGYTF. The CDR3 region has the DNA TGTGCCACCAGCAGAGGAGGGTCTTCTAACTATGGCTACACCTTC. The J gene is TRBJ1-2, the V gene TRBV15; D is ambiguous. CDR1 LNHNV and CDR2 YYDKDF come from the germline V gene (reference sequence). V was shortened by 1 base and J by 0 bases, with 9 bases between the two germline ends. The CDR3 runs to 15 residues.

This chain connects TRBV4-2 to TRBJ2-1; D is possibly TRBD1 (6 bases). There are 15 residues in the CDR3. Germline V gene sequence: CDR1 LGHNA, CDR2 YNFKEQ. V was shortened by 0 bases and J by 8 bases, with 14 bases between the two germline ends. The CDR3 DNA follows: TGTGCCAGCAGCCAAGAGGAAGGGGGTCGCCATGAGCAGTTCTTC. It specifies CASSQEEGGRHEQFF.

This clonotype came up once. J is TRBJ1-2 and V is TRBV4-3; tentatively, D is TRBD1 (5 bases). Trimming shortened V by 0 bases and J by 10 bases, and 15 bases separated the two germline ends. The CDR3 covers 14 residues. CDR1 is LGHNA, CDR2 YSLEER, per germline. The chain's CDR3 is CASSQDRGGRSYTF. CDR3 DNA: TGCGCCAGCAGCCAAGATCGGGGCGGTAGGTCCTACACCTTC.

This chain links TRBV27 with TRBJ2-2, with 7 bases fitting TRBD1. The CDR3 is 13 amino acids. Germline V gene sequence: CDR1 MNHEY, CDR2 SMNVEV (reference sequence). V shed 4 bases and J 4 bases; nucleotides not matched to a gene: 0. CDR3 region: CASSYRGTGELFF. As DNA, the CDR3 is TGTGCCAGCAGTTACAGGGGCACCGGGGAGCTGTTTTTT.

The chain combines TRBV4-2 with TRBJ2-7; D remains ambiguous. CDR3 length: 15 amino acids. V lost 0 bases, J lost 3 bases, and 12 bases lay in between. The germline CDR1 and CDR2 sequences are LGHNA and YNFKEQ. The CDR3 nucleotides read TGTGCCAGCAGCCAAGATTTAGGCGGAAGCTACGAGCAGTACTTC. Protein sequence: CASSQDLGGSYEQYF.

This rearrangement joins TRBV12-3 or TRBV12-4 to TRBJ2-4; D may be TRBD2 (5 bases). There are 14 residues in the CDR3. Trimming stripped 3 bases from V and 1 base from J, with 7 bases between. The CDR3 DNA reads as TGTGCCAGCAGTTTCGGGATTGCCAAAAACATTCAGTACTTC. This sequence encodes CASSFGIAKNIQYF.

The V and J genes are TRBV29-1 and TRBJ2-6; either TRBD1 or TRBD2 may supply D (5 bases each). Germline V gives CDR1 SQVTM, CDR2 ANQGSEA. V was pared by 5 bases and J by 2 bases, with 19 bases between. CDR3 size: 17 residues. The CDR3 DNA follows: TGCAGCGTTTTTATATCCCGGGACGGTGCTGGGGCCAACGTCCTGACTTTC. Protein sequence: CSVFISRDGAGANVLTF.

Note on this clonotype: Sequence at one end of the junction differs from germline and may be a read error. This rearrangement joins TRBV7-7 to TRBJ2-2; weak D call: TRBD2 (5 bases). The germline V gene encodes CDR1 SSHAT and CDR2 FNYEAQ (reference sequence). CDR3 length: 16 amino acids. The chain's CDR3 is CASSSLLAPATGELFF. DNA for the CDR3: TGTGCTAGCAGCTCCTTGCTAGCCCCGGCCACCGGGGAGCTGTTTTTT.

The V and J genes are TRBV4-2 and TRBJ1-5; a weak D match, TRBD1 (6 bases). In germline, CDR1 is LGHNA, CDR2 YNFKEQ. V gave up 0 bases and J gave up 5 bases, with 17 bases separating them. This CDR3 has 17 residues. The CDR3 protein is CASSQDLQGGLDQPQHF. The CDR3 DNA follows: TGTGCCAGCAGCCAAGACCTACAGGGCGGATTGGATCAGCCCCAGCATTTT.

The CDR3 bases are TGTGCCAGCCAGAGGGAAGGGGGCAAAAACATTCAGTACTTC. It translates to CASQREGGKNIQYF. This chain links TRBV2 with TRBJ2-4; the D gene is possibly TRBD1 (6 bases). Germline CDR1 and CDR2: SNHLY and FYNNEI. V was pared by 8 bases and J by 3 bases, with 14 bases between. The CDR3 runs to 14 residues.

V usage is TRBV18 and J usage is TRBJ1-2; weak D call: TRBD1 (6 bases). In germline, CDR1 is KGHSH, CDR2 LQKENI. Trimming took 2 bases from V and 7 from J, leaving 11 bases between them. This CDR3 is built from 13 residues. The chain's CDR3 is CASSPAGGAGYTF. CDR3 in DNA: TGTGCCAGCTCACCAGCGGGGGGGGCTGGCTACACCTTC. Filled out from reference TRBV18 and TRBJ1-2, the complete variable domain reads NAGVMQNPRHLVRRRGQEARLRCSPMKGHSHVYWYRQLPEEGLKFMVYLQKENIIDESGMPKERFSAEFPKEGPSILRIQQVVRGDSAAYFCASSPAGGAGYTFGSGTRLTVV.

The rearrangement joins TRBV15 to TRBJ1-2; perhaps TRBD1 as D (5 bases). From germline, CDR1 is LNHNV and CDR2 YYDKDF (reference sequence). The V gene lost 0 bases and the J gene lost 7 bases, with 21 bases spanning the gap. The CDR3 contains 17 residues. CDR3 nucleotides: TGTGCCACCAGCAGAGAGCGGCGTCCGGCAGGGCTCGGTGGCTACACCTTC. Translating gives CATSRERRPAGLGGYTF.

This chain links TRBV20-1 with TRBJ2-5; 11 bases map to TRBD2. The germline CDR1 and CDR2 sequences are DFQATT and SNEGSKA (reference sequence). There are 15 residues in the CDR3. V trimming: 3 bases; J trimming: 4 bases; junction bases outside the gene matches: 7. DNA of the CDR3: TGCAGTGCTAGCCCCCGACTAGCGGGAACAGAGACCCAGTACTTC. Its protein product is CSASPRLAGTETQYF.

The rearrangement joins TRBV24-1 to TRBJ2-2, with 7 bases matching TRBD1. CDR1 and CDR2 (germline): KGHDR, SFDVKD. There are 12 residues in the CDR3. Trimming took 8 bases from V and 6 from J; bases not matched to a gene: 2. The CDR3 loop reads CATKGQPGELFF. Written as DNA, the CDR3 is TGTGCCACCAAGGGACAGCCCGGGGAGCTGTTTTTT.

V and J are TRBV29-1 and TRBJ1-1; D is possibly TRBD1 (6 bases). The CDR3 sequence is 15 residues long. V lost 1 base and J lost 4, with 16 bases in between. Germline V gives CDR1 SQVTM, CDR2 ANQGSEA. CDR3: CSVEARTQGSTEAFF. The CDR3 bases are TGCAGCGTTGAAGCTAGAACCCAGGGGAGCACTGAAGCTTTCTTT.